This T cell receptor beta chain was documented in a study of technical replicates of blood from a handful of donors. The germline V gene encodes CDR1 SGHRS and CDR2 YFSETQ. V was clipped by 0 bases and J by 9 bases; unmatched bases: 7. The CDR3 spans 15 residues. Clones were read by immunoSEQ multiplex PCR, and TCRdb kept only the in-frame ones, dropping some. Of about 83,000 clones listed, 90% to 98% were seen once; the top ten hold about 0.3%. The table lists this clone with a count of one. This clonotype was obtained from a human donor in good health. The rearrangement links TRBV5-1 to TRBJ2-4, with 9 bases lining up with TRBD2. The sample consisted of T cells isolated from PBMCs. In nucleotides, the CDR3 is TGCGCCAGCAGCTTGGATGGTAGCGGGAGCTCCATTCAGTACTTC. This sequence encodes CASSLDGSGSSIQYF.